This T cell receptor (beta chain) appears in the sequencing data of a study of CD8+ T cells in alopecia areata. Study at large: Treated patients were given 5 to 10 mg oral tofacitinib twice daily. Study conclusions and caveats: Significant decreases in scalp clonality and expanded CD8+ clones followed tofacitinib treatment. TCR sharing was clearer in mice than between patients, perhaps partly owing to patient HLA diversity. Normal scalp had lower clonality than lesional scalp, with alopecia totalis/universalis lesions showing this most strongly.

Reverse transcribed after extraction, RNA yielded cDNA as the sequencing template. Here immunoSEQ multiplex PCR was the method, and the copy in TCRdb shows in-frame clones only, minus some. Of 90,000 to 120,000 clones in the sample, 80% to 85% were seen once. As for this clone: Its antigen is currently unknown.

The treatment was: oral pan-JAK inhibitor, 5-10 mg twice daily. This clonotype was obtained from a human donor with alopecia areata. Sequencing was performed on CD8+ T cells sorted from blood, taken at week 24, from a patient treated with tofacitinib.

The CDR3 DNA is TGCAGCGTTGAAGAGGGGGACAAGAGCTCCTACGAGCAGTACTTC. This codes for CSVEEGDKSSYEQYF. The chain carries TRBV29-1 and TRBJ2-7; a possible D gene is TRBD1 (6 bases). This CDR3 is built from 15 residues. Trimming shortened V by 0 bases and J by 0 bases, and 12 bases separated the two germline ends. Per the germline V gene, CDR1 is SQVTM and CDR2 is ANQGSEA.